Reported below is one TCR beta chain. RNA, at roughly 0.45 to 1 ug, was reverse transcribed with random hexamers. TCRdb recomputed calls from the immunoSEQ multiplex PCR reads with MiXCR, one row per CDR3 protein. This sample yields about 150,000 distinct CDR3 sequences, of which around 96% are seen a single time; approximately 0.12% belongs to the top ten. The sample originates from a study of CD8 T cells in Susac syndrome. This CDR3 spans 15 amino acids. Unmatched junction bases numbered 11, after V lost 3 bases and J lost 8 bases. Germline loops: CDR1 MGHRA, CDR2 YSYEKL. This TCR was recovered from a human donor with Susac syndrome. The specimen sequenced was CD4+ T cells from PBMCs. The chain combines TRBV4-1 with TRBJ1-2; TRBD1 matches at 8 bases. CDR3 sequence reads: CASSQPGTGRLGYTF. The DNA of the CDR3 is TGCGCCAGCAGCCAGCCCGGGACAGGTCGCCTGGGCTACACCTTC.